The 5 T cell receptor beta chains reported below all come from one sample, sequenced in a study of OX40 agonist ivuxolimab in advanced cancers. Assay used: immunoSEQ multiplex PCR; TCRdb lists only in-frame clones, some missing. The sample shows approximately 76,000 clones, roughly 93% of them seen only once. Sequences were derived from CD4+ or CD8+ T cells sorted from blood, sampled in a trial of the OX40 agonist ivuxolimab. Receptors were obtained from an adult with an advanced solid tumor such as melanoma, head and neck, liver or kidney cancer.

CDR3 bases: TGTGCCAGTAGTGGAGCGCCTGGGGAGCTGTTTTTT. It encodes CASSGAPGELFF. The V and J genes are TRBV19 and TRBJ2-2, with D hard to call. The CDR3 runs to 12 residues. Germline CDR1 and CDR2: LNHDA and SQIVND (reference sequence). Trimming shortened V by 5 bases and J by 8 bases, and 9 bases separated the two germline ends.

A word on this clone: A read error may produce the germline difference seen at one junction end. The chain employs TRBV7-7 and TRBJ2-2; the D gene is possibly TRBD1 (6 bases). The CDR3 consists of 16 residues. Germline lookup yields CDR1 SSHAT and CDR2 FNYEAQ (reference sequence). DNA for the CDR3: TGTGCTAGCAGCCTAGCCCCCCCAGACAGGCCCGGGGAGCTGTTTTTT. Its protein product is CASSLAPPDRPGELFF.

The V call is TRBV9, the J call TRBJ2-7; tentatively, D is TRBD2 (6 bases). Germline CDR1 SGDLS, CDR2 YYNGEE. This CDR3 spans 14 amino acids. Trimming cost V 2 bases and J 0 bases, with 9 bases left between them. The CDR3 DNA is TGTGCCAGCAGCGTCTACGGGAGCTCCTACGAGCAGTACTTC. It encodes CASSVYGSSYEQYF. Together with reference TRBV9 and TRBJ2-7, the CDR3 gives the full variable domain: DSGVTQTPKHLITATGQRVTLRCSPRSGDLSVYWYQQSLDQGLQFLIQYYNGEERAKGNILERFSAQQFPDLHSELNLSSLELGDSALYFCASSVYGSSYEQYFGPGTRLTVT.

The gene calls are TRBV4-2 and TRBJ2-7; no clear D gene. This CDR3 is 13 amino acids long. Germline V gene sequence: CDR1 LGHNA, CDR2 YNFKEQ. The V and J ends lost 5 bases and 6 bases respectively, with 14 bases between them. DNA for the CDR3: TGTGCCAGCAGCTTTCACATCTCGTCCGAGCAGTACTTC. Residues: CASSFHISSEQYF.

This clone was observed a single time. V gene TRBV27 combines with J gene TRBJ2-3; 8 bases line up with TRBD1. CDR1 is MNHEY, CDR2 SMNVEV, per germline (reference sequence). Germline trimming cut 6 bases from V and 6 bases from J; bases unmatched to any gene: 8. The CDR3 loop spans 14 amino acids. The DNA for the CDR3 is TGTGCCAGCAGCCTGACAGGGGAGTATGATACGCAGTATTTT. This sequence encodes CASSLTGEYDTQYF.